The source of this TCR beta chain is a study of blood T cell repertoires in COVID-19. Study-level information: The study drew acute and convalescent COVID-19 samples from the United States, Italy and Spain. The cDNA or gDNA used as material had been derived from T cells, B-cell-depleted T cells, or PBMCs.

The CDR3 length is 15 residues. Germline V lookup: CDR1 MNHNY, CDR2 SVGAGI (reference sequence). Trimming cost V 4 bases and J 4 bases; bases outside gene matches: 7. As originally analysed: It was from reference gene primer amplification that nucleated cell counts were estimated. Method: immunoSEQ multiplex PCR; TCRdb's copy keeps in-frame clones and lacks some. The DNA gave D and trimming, while V, J and clone size come from that table. The data hold around 260,000 clones, with around 87% observed a single time. This receptor was obtained from a woman aged 40 to 49 who had recovered from COVID-19. The material sequenced was peripheral blood. The chain employs TRBV6-6 and TRBJ1-2, with 9 bases that match TRBD1. The CDR3 bases are TGTGCCAGCAGTTCCGGGACAGGGAACCGCTATGGCTACACCTTC. It yields the protein CASSSGTGNRYGYTF.